A selection of T cell receptor beta chains follows, all from one sample in a study of blood T cells in healthy people across ages. TCRdb reprocessed the 5' RACE reads via MiXCR and lists one record per CDR3 protein. There are under 950,000 distinct CDR3 sequences in the sample; about 20% occur only once, and approximately 20% lies in the top ten. The sample consisted of blood. The receptors come from a man aged 70-80 years in good health. The CDR3 runs from the conserved cysteine through the conserved F or W. D genes are given only for firm matches.

V gene | D gene | CDR3 length | CDR3 protein
TRBV6-5 | TRBD1 | 14 | CASSFDRGNNEQFF
TRBV11-2 | TRBD1 | 16 | CASSLVATGEKNEQFF
TRBV20-1 | . | 15 | CSARNRASGANVLTF
TRBV6-2/TRBV6-3 | TRBD2 | 14 | CASNRLAVSNEQFF
TRBV30 | . | 15 | CAWSVSLGSNEKLFF
TRBV5-1 | . | 14 | CASSLGPDNYGYTF
TRBV6-4 | TRBD2 | 15 | CASSRSGRVTDTQYF
TRBV30 | TRBD1 | 17 | CAWSGPGGFGSNQPQHF
TRBV6-6 | . | 15 | CASRSRGASYNEQFF
TRBV20-1 | TRBD1 | 14 | CSARTGASGNTIYF
TRBV6-6 | . | 15 | CASSYGQGRVEKLFF
TRBV6-5 | . | 13 | CASSYRGGTGYTF
TRBV5-1 | TRBD1 | 14 | CASSSGTAYSPLHF
TRBV5-1 | . | 14 | CASSLRGRETEAFF
TRBV7-9 | . | 12 | CASSPSLGTQYF
TRBV5-5 | . | 14 | CASSLPPPNTEAFF
TRBV10-1 | . | 14 | CASSGGPSTDTQYF
TRBV15 | . | 16 | CATSRGDGGYTDTQYF
TRBV5-1 | . | 15 | CASSLLGPPNEKLFF
TRBV12-3/TRBV12-4 | . | 12 | CASRPGADTQYF
TRBV29-1 | TRBD2 | 13 | CSVRGRGGETQCF
TRBV29-1 | . | 14 | CSAANRVSNYGYTF
TRBV7-2 | . | 16 | CASSLDGGTNTGELFF
TRBV20-1 | TRBD1 | 14 | CSKKRTGESETQYF
TRBV10-3 | TRBD2 | 12 | CAISLAGDEQYF
TRBV9 | . | 15 | CASSGSRGGTGELFF
TRBV12-3/TRBV12-4 | . | 14 | CASSAPRGWNIQYF
TRBV12-3/TRBV12-4 | TRBD1 | 15 | CASSHRGQGIETQYF
TRBV24-1 | TRBD2 | 16 | CATSDPTSGRRDEQFF
TRBV20-1 | TRBD1 | 13 | CSASGGQGFGYTF
TRBV19 | . | 13 | CASSRTGENGYTF
TRBV11-3 | TRBD2 | 17 | CASSLGLLAGGENEQFF
TRBV10-3 | TRBD1 | 13 | CAIAGQGEGTQYF
TRBV5-1 | . | 15 | CASSLDGKNTGELFF
TRBV6-5 | TRBD1 | 15 | CASRAGQGPSETQYF
TRBV3-1 | . | 16 | CASSQPAQYRVPEAFF
TRBV4-1 | TRBD1 | 16 | CASSQNEGQGGYGYTF